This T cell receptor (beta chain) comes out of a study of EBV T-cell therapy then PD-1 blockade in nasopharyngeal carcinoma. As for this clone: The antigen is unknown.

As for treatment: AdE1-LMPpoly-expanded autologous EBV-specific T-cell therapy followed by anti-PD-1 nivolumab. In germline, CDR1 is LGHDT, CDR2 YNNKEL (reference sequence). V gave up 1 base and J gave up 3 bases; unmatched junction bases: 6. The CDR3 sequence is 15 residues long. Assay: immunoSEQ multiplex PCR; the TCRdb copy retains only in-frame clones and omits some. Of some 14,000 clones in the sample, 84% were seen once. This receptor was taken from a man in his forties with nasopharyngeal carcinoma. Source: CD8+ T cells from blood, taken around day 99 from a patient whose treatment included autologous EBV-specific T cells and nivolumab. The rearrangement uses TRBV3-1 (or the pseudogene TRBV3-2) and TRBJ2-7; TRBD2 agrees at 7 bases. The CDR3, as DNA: TGTGCCAGCAGCCAAGTCCTCGGGGGGTACTACGAGCAGTACTTC. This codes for CASSQVLGGYYEQYF.